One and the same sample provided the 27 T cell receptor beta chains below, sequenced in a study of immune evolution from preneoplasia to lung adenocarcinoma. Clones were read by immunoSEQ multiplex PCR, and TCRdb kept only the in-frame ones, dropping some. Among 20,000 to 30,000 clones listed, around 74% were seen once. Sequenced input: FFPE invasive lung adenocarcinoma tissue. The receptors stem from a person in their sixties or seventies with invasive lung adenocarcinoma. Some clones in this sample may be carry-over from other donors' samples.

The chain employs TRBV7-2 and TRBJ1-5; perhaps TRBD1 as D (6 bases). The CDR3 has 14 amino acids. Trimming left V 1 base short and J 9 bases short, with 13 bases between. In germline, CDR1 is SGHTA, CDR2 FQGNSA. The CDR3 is CASSLVRDTGPQHF. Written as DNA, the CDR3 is TGTGCCAGCAGCTTAGTAAGGGACACCGGGCCCCAGCATTTT.

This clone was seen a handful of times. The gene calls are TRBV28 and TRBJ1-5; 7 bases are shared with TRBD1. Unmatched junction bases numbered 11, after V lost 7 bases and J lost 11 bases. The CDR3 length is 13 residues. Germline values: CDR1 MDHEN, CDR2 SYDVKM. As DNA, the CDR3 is TGTGCCAGCACTGGGACAGTTCTTGTTGCCCAGCATTTT. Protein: CASTGTVLVAQHF.

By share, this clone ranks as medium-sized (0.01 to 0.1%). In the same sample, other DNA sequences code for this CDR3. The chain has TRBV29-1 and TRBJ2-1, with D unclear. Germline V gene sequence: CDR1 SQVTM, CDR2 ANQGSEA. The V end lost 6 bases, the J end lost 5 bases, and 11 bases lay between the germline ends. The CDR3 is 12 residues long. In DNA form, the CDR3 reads TGCAGCGTGCCGACACCCCACAATGAGCAGTTCTTC. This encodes CSVPTPHNEQFF.

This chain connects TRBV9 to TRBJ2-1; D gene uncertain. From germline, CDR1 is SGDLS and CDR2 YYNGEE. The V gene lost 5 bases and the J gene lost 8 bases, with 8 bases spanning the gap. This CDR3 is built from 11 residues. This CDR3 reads CASSARDEQFF. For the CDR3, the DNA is TGTGCCAGCAGTGCCCGGGATGAGCAGTTCTTC.

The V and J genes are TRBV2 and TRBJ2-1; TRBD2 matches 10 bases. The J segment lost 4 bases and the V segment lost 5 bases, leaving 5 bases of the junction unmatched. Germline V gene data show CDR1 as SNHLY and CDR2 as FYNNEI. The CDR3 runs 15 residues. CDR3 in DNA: TGTGCCAGCAGTTCGGGGACTAGCGAATACAATGAGCAGTTCTTC. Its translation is CASSSGTSEYNEQFF.

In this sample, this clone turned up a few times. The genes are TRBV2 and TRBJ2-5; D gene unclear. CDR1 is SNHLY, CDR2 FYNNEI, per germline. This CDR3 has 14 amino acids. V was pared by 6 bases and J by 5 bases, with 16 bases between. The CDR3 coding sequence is TGTGCCAGCAGGAAAACCGGAGCTCAGGAGACCCAGTACTTC. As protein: CASRKTGAQETQYF.

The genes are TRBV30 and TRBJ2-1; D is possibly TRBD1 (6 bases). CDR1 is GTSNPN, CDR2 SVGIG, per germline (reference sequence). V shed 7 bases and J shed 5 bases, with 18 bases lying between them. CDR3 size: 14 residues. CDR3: CAYTPRDTHNEQFF. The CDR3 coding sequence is TGTGCCTACACACCCCGGGACACCCACAATGAGCAGTTCTTC.

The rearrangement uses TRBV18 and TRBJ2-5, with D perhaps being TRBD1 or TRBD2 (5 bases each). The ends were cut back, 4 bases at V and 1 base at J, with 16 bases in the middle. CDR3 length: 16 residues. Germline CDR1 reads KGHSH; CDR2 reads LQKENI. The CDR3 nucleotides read TGTGCCAGCTCACACCACTTTGGGACGGCCCAAGAGACCCAGTACTTC. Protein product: CASSHHFGTAQETQYF.

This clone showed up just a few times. The CDR3: CATSRGTGVDTGELFF. The DNA for the CDR3 is TGTGCCACCAGCAGGGGGACAGGGGTCGACACCGGGGAGCTGTTTTTT. The chain joins TRBV15 to TRBJ2-2, with 10 bases matching TRBD1. The CDR3 length is 16 residues. Trimming cost V 3 bases and J 3 bases; bases outside gene matches: 4. Germline loops: CDR1 LNHNV, CDR2 YYDKDF (reference sequence).

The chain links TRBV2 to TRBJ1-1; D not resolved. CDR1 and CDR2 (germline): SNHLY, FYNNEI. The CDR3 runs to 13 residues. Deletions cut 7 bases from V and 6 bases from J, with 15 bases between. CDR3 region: CASNRGFSAEAFF. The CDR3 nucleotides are TGTGCCAGCAACCGGGGTTTCAGTGCTGAAGCTTTCTTT.

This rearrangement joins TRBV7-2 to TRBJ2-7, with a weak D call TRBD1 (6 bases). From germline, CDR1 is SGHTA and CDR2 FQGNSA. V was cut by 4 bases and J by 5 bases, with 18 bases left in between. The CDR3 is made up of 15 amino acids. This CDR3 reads CASSSLGPRQDEQYF. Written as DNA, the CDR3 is TGTGCCAGCAGCTCCCTAGGCCCGAGACAGGACGAGCAGTACTTC.

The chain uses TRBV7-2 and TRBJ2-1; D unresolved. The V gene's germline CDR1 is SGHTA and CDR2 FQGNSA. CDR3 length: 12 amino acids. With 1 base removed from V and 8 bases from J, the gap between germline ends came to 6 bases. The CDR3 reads CASSLDTDEQFF. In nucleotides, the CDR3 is TGTGCCAGCAGCTTAGATACCGATGAGCAGTTCTTC. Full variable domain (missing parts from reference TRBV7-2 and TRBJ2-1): GAGVSQSPSNKVTEKGKDVELRCDPISGHTALYWYRQSLGQGLEFLIYFQGNSAPDKSGLPSDRFSAERTGGSVSTLTIQRTQQEDSAVYLCASSLDTDEQFFGPGTRLTVL.

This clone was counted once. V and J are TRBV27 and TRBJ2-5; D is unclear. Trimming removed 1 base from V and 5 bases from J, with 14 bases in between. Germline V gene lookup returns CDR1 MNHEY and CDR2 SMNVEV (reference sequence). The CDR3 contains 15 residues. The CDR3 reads CASSLFQRIGETQYF. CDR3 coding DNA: TGTGCCAGCAGTTTATTCCAGAGAATAGGGGAGACCCAGTACTTC.

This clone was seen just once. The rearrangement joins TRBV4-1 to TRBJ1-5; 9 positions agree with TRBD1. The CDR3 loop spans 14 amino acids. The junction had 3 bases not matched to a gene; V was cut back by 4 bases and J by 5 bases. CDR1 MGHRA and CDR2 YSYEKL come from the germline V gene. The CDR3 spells CASSLGQGDQPQHF. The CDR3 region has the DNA TGCGCCAGCAGCCTGGGACAGGGCGATCAGCCCCAGCATTTT.

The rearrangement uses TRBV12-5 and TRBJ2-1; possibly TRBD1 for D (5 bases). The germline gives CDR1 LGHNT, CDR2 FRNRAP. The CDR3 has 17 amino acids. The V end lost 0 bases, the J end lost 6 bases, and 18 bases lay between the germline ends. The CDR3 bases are TGTGCTAGTGGTTTGGTATGGTCAAGGGGCAGCTTCAATGAGCAGTTCTTC. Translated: CASGLVWSRGSFNEQFF.

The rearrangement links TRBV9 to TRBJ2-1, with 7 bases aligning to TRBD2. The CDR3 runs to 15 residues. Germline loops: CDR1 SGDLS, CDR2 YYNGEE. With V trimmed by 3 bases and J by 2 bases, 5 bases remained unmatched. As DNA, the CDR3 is TGTGCCAGCAGCGAAAGCGGGATAGCCTACAATGAGCAGTTCTTC. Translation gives CASSESGIAYNEQFF.

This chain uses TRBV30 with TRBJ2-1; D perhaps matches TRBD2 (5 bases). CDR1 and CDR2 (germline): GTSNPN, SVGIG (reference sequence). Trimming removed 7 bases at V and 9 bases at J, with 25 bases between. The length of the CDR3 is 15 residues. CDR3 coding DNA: TGTGCCTACTATCCCGGAGGCGGCCTAAGACCTGAGCAGTTCTTC. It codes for CAYYPGGGLRPEQFF.

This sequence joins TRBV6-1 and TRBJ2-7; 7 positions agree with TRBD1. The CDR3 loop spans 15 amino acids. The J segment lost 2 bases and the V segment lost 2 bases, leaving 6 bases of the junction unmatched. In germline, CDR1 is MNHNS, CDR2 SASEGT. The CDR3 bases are TGTGCCAGCAGTGAATCGGCGACAGGGCCCTACGAGCAGTACTTC. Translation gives CASSESATGPYEQYF.

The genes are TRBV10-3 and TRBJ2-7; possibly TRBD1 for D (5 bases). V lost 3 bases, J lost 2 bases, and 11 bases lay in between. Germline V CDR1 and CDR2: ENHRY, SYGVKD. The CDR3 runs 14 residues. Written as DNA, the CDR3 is TGTGCCATCAGTGAAGGACACGCCACCTACGAGCAGTACTTC. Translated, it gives CAISEGHATYEQYF.

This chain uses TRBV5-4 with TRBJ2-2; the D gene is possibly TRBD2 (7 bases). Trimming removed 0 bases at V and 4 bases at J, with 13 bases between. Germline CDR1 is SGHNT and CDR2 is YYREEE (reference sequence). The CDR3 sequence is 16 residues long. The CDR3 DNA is TGTGCCAGCAGCTTGGAGGGGGGGCGCATCACCGGGGAGCTGTTTTTT. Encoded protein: CASSLEGGRITGELFF.

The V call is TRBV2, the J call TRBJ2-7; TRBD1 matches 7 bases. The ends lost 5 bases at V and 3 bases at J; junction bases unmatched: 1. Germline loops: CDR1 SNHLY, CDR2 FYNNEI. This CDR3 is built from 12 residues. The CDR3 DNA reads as TGTGCCAGCAGTCGGACAGGCTACGAGCAGTACTTC. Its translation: CASSRTGYEQYF.

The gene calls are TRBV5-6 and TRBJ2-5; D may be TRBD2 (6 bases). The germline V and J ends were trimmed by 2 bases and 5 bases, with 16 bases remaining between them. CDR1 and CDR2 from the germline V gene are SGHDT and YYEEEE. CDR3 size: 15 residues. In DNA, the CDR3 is TGTGCCAGCAGCTTTAATGACAAACGGGGGGAGACCCAGTACTTC. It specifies CASSFNDKRGETQYF. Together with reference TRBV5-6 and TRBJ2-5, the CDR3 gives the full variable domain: DAGVTQSPTHLIKTRGQQVTLRCSPKSGHDTVSWYQQALGQGPQFIFQYYEEEERQRGNFPDRFSGHQFPNYSSELNVNALLLGDSALYLCASSFNDKRGETQYFGPGTRLLVL.

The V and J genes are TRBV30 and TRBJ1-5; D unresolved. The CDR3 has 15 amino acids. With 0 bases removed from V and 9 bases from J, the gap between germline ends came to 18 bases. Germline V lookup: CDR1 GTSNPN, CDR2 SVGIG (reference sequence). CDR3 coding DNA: TGTGCCTGGAGTGTAACTCCCGGGGAGGGCTCGCCCCAGCATTTT. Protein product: CAWSVTPGEGSPQHF.

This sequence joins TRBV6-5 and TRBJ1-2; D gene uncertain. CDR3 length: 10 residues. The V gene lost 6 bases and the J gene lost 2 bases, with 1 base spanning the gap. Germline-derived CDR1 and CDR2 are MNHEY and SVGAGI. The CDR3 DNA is TGTGCCAGCAGCAACTATGGCTACACCTTC. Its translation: CASSNYGYTF.

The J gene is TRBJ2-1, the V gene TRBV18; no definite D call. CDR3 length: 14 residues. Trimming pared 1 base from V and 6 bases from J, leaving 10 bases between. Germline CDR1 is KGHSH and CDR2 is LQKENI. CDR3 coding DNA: TGTGCCAGCTCACCACAAGGCGCCAGCAATGAGCAGTTCTTC. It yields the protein CASSPQGASNEQFF.

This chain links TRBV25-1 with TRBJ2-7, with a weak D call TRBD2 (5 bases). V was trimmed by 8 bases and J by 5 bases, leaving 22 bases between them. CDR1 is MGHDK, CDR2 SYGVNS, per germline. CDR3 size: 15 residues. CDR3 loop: CASVRVGDRVNEQYF. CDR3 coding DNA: TGTGCCAGCGTAAGAGTGGGAGACCGGGTGAACGAGCAGTACTTC.

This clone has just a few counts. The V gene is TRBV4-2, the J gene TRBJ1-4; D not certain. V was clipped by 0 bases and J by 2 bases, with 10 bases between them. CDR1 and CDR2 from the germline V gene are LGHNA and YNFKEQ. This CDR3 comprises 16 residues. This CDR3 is CASSQDGSPTNEKLFF. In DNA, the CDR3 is TGTGCCAGCAGCCAAGATGGGTCACCTACTAATGAAAAACTGTTTTTT.